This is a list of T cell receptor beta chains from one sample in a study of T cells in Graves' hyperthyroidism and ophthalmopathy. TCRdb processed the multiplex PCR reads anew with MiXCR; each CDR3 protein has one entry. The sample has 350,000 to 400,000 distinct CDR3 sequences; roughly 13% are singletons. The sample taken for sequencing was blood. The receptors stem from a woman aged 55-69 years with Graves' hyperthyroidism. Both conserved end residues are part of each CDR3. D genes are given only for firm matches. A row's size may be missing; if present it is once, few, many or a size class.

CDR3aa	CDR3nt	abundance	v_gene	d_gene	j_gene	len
CASQAPNSNQPQHF	TGTGCCAGCCAAGCCCCTAATAGCAATCAGCCCCAGCATTTT	few	TRBV6-1	.	TRBJ1-5	14
CASTFGVLTEAFF	TGTGCCAGCACCTTTGGGGTTTTGACTGAAGCTTTCTTT	.	TRBV5-5	.	TRBJ1-1	13
CASSGQGGSSYNEQFF	TGTGCCAGCAGCGGGCAGGGAGGGAGTAGTTACAATGAGCAGTTCTTC	many	TRBV11-3	TRBD2	TRBJ2-1	16
CASSWTPGQNTEAFF	TGTGCCAGCAGCTGGACTCCTGGGCAGAACACTGAAGCTTTCTTT	many	TRBV3-1	.	TRBJ1-1	15
CASSPGQGFSYEQYF	TGCGCCAGCAGCCCAGGGCAGGGGTTTTCCTACGAGCAGTACTTC	few	TRBV4-1	.	TRBJ2-7	15
CATALQGYEQYF	TGTGCCACCGCACTACAGGGGTACGAGCAGTACTTC	many	TRBV2	TRBD1	TRBJ2-7	12
CASSDGTLGFRNSPLHF	TGCGCCAGCAGCGACGGGACTCTCGGCTTTAGGAATTCACCCCTCCACTTT	.	TRBV5-1	.	TRBJ1-6	17
CASRRDRGGGYTF	TGTGCCAGCAGGAGGGACAGGGGTGGTGGCTACACCTTC	many	TRBV6-1	TRBD1	TRBJ1-2	13
CASSLSPPYEQYF	TGTGCCAGTAGTTTGAGTCCCCCCTACGAGCAGTACTTC	few	TRBV19	.	TRBJ2-7	13
CSAGTSGSDTQYF	TGCAGTGCAGGGACTAGCGGGAGCGATACGCAGTATTTT	many	TRBV20-1	TRBD2	TRBJ2-3	13
CATSPGSSTDTQYF	TGTGCCACCAGCCCAGGGTCGAGCACAGATACGCAGTATTTT	few	TRBV24-1	.	TRBJ2-3	14
CASNRDLAEQETQYF	TGCGCCAGCAACCGTGACCTAGCGGAGCAAGAGACCCAGTACTTC	many	TRBV5-1	TRBD2	TRBJ2-5	15
CASSLGHTLMKKLFF	TGTGCCAGCAGCTTAGGGCATACCCTAATGAAAAAACTGTTTTTT	many	TRBV11-2	.	TRBJ1-4	15
CAISDSGTYNSPLHF	TGTGCCATCAGCGATTCGGGGACATATAATTCACCCCTCCACTTT	few	TRBV10-3	.	TRBJ1-6	15
CASSRTGDLGYGYTF	TGTGCCAGCAGCCGAACCGGGGACTTGGGCTATGGCTACACCTTC	few	TRBV2	.	TRBJ1-2	15
CASSSLRTSGRYEQYF	TGTGCCAGCAGCTCCCTACGAACTAGCGGGAGATACGAGCAGTACTTC	many	TRBV7-9	TRBD2	TRBJ2-7	16
CASSYSGVSGQETQYF	TGTGCCAGCAGTTACTCGGGGGTTTCAGGGCAAGAGACCCAGTACTTC	.	TRBV6-5	.	TRBJ2-5	16
CASSFLRGSGRPNQETQYF	TGTGCCAGCAGCTTCCTTCGGGGTAGCGGGAGGCCCAACCAAGAGACCCAGTACTTC	few	TRBV11-3	TRBD2	TRBJ2-5	19
CASSPQDTQYF	TGTGCCAGCTCACCACAAGATACGCAGTATTTT	many	TRBV18	.	TRBJ2-3	11
CASSLGPRQYF	TGCGCCAGCAGCCTAGGACCCAGGCAGTACTTC	few	TRBV5-1	.	TRBJ2-7	11
CSALPPGEQFF	TGCAGTGCTCTCCCTCCGGGTGAGCAGTTCTTC	.	TRBV20-1	.	TRBJ2-1	11
CATSEAGTVTDTQYF	TGTGCCACCAGTGAGGCCGGGACAGTCACAGATACGCAGTATTTT	few	TRBV24-1	TRBD1	TRBJ2-3	15
CASSLRGFAQPQHF	TGTGCCAGCAGTTTACGGGGGTTCGCTCAGCCCCAGCATTTT	.	TRBV27	.	TRBJ1-5	14
CATSRDRERASEQFF	TGTGCCACCAGCAGAGATAGGGAGCGGGCCTCGGAGCAGTTCTTC	.	TRBV15	.	TRBJ2-1	15
CASSPTHTDTQYF	TGTGCCAGCAGCCCAACTCACACAGATACGCAGTATTTT	few	TRBV7-9	.	TRBJ2-3	13
CASSVSGGQGGVNMNTEAFF	TGTGCCAGCAGTGTGTCGGGGGGACAGGGTGGTGTGAACATGAACACTGAAGCTTTCTTT	many	TRBV2	TRBD1	TRBJ1-1	20
CASSPDLQETQYF	TGCGCCAGCAGCCCGGACCTTCAAGAGACCCAGTACTTC	many	TRBV5-1	.	TRBJ2-5	13
CASSEGGYRTSGSNTGELFF	TGTGCCAGCAGTGAAGGGGGGTACCGGACTAGCGGATCGAACACCGGGGAGCTGTTTTTT	many	TRBV6-1	TRBD2	TRBJ2-2	20
CASSLGGGIGSPLHF	TGTGCCAGCAGCTTAGGCGGAGGGATAGGATCACCCCTCCACTTT	many	TRBV7-6	.	TRBJ1-6	15
CASSPPQPTNEKLFF	TGTGCCAGCTCACCGCCCCAGCCAACTAATGAAAAACTGTTTTTT	.	TRBV18	.	TRBJ1-4	15
CAGSYSWVESYNEQFF	TGTGCCGGCAGTTACTCTTGGGTAGAGTCCTACAATGAGCAGTTCTTC	.	TRBV6-6	.	TRBJ2-1	16
CASSFGTGGYNEQFF	TGCGCCAGCAGCTTTGGGACAGGGGGATACAATGAGCAGTTCTTC	many	TRBV5-1	TRBD1	TRBJ2-1	15
CASSSDGFGTQYF	TGTGCCAGTAGTTCAGACGGTTTCGGAACCCAGTACTTC	many	TRBV19	.	TRBJ2-5	13
CASRETGAYNQPQHF	TGTGCCAGCAGAGAGACAGGGGCCTACAATCAGCCCCAGCATTTT	many	TRBV6-1	TRBD1	TRBJ1-5	15
CASSEQGASYNEQFF	TGTGCCAGCTCAGAACAGGGGGCCTCCTACAATGAGCAGTTCTTC	many	TRBV7-9	TRBD1	TRBJ2-1	15
CASSPTSGGEDEQFF	TGTGCCAGCAGCCCAACTAGCGGGGGAGAGGATGAGCAGTTCTTC	few	TRBV5-4	TRBD2	TRBJ2-1	15
CASSLRADGLWPEAFF	TGCGCCAGCAGCTTGCGGGCTGACGGACTCTGGCCTGAAGCTTTCTTT	many	TRBV5-1	.	TRBJ1-1	16
CASRPGPLGGYTF	TGTGCCAGCAGGCCGGGTCCCCTTGGGGGCTACACCTTC	many	TRBV27	.	TRBJ1-2	13
CASKRYGITYNEQFF	TGTGCCAGCAAAAGGTACGGGATCACCTACAATGAGCAGTTCTTC	many	TRBV2	.	TRBJ2-1	15
CASSELASGDTGTQYF	TGTGCCAGCAGTGAATTGGCTAGCGGAGACACAGGTACGCAGTATTTT	many	TRBV2	TRBD2	TRBJ2-3	16
CASSGHRGGTEAFF	TGTGCCAGCAGTGGGCACAGGGGAGGAACTGAAGCTTTCTTT	many	TRBV6-1	TRBD1	TRBJ1-1	14